There are many counts of the clone carrying this T cell receptor (beta chain). Antigen specificity is unknown. This sample stems from a study of early T cells in non-severe SARS-CoV-2 infection. The wider study: Bulk RNA taken from unsorted whole blood was sequenced, leaving chains unpaired.

The TCR library protocol attached unique molecular identifiers to the individual cDNA molecules. TCRdb ran MiXCR on the 5' RACE reads and lists one entry per CDR3 protein. Among tens of thousands of distinct CDR3 sequences listed, about an eighth were seen once. Study-level findings and limits: VDJdb matching favored anti-spike CD8 responses, missing private and CD4 specificities.

Unmatched junction bases numbered 8, after V lost 10 bases and J lost 1 base. Per the germline V gene, CDR1 is ENHRY and CDR2 is SYGVKD. The CDR3 length is 14 residues. This clonotype was sampled from an adult who was a healthcare worker with PCR-confirmed SARS-CoV-2 infection or an uninfected control (not recorded which). Sequences were obtained from whole blood. V is TRBV10-3 and J is TRBJ2-5, with TRBD2 matching 8 bases. The CDR3 bases are TGTGCCACCCGGACTAGCAGCCCCCAAGAGACCCAGTACTTC. It codes for CATRTSSPQETQYF.